This TCR beta chain was profiled in a study of radiotherapy plus CTLA-4 blockade in lung cancer (dated by TCRdb to 2017 to 2018). About the study as a whole: Among the enrolled patients, around 17% had an objective response, and 31% reached disease control. Paper-wide results and their limitations: Increased serum interferon-beta after radiation, together with early dynamic changes in blood T cell clones, were reported to be the strongest predictors of response. TCR clones derived from tumors expanded in peripheral blood after treatment with radiotherapy and ipilimumab.

As for this clone: No cognate antigen has been identified for it. No base-level quality is on record; no much larger clone is a single base apart.

CDR1 and CDR2 are read off the germline V gene as MNHEY and SVGAGI. The CDR3 goes from the cysteine to the phenylalanine over 13 residues. The CDR3 DNA has 39 bases and is translated from base 1. Trimming costs V 6 bases and J 7 bases, and their ends lie 12 bases apart. Focal radiation therapy combined with CTLA-4 blockade (ipilimumab) was tested in patients with chemo-refractory metastatic non-small-cell lung cancer. Library preparation was by the immunoSEQ multiplex PCR assay. TCRdb re-hosts the immuneACCESS table, in-frame sequences only. Its copies lack some clones; in the studies checked, an unresolved V gene accounts for under half of them, and the cause for the rest is not known. The sample table lists 35,000 to 50,000 clones, 60% to 70% of them with a count of one. Clones ranked in the top ten supply roughly 25% of the sample.

This chain joins TRBV6-5 to TRBJ2-2; the D segment could be TRBD1, given 6 matching bases. Here the sequenced sample was peripheral blood, taken from a patient treated with radiotherapy plus ipilimumab. The TCR was taken from a human donor with non-small cell lung cancer who had a partial response to radiotherapy plus ipilimumab. CDR3 protein: CASRNRVYGELFF. At the DNA level, the sequence is TGTGCCAGCAGAAACAGGGTTTACGGGGAGCTGTTTTTT.